Detailed here is one T cell receptor (beta chain). Between the trimmed V and J ends, which lost 4 bases and 6 bases, there was a span of 15 bases. This CDR3 has 15 amino acids. Germline V lookup: CDR1 KGHDR, CDR2 SFDVKD. TCRdb analysed the RT-PCR reads with MiXCR anew, one entry per CDR3 protein. The sample yields almost 700,000 distinct CDR3 sequences, approximately 14% seen once. The specimen was memory CD4+ T cells from blood. The rearrangement uses TRBV24-1 and TRBJ2-1, with unresolved D. The origin of this receptor is a female donor in good health, serving as a healthy control. The CDR3 spells CATSDSSSWTNEQFF. In nucleotides, the CDR3 is TGTGCCACCAGTGACAGCTCCTCCTGGACCAATGAGCAGTTCTTC.